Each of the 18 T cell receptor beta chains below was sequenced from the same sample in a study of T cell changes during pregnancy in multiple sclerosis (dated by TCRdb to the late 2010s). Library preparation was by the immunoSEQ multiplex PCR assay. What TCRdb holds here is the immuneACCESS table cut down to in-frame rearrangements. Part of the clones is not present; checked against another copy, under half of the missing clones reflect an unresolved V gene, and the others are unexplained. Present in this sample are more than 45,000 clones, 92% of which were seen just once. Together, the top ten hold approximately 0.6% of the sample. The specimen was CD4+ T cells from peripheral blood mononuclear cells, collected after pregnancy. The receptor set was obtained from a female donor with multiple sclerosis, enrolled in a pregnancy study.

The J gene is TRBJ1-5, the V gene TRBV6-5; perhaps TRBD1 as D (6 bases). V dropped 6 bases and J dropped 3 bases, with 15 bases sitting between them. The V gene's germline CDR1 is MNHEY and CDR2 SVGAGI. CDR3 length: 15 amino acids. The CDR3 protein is CASRRDRTFNQPQHF. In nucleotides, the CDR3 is TGTGCCAGCAGACGCGACAGGACCTTCAATCAGCCCCAGCATTTT.

The CDR3: CSVEGQGYNEQFF. CDR3 sequence (DNA): TGCAGCGTTGAGGGACAGGGCTACAATGAGCAGTTCTTC. The V call is TRBV29-1, the J call TRBJ2-1, with TRBD1 identical over 9 bases. Per germline, CDR1 SQVTM and CDR2 ANQGSEA. The ends lost 3 bases at V and 3 bases at J; junction bases unmatched: 0. The CDR3 has 13 amino acids.

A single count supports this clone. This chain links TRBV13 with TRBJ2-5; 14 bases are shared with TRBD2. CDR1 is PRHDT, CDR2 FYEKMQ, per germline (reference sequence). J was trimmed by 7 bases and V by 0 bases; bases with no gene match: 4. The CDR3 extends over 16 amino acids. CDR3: CASSLGGTSGSGTQYF. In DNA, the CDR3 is TGTGCCAGCAGCTTAGGAGGGACTAGCGGGAGCGGGACCCAGTACTTC. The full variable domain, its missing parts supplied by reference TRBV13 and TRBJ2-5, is AAGVIQSPRHLIKEKRETATLKCYPIPRHDTVYWYQQGPGQDPQFLISFYEKMQSDKGSIPDRFSAQQFSDYHSELNMSSLELGDSALYFCASSLGGTSGSGTQYFGPGTRLLVL.

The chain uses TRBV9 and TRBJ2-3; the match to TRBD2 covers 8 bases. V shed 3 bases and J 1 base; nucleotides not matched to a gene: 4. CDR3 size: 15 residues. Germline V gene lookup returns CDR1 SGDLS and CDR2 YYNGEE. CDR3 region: CASSERESGTDTQYF. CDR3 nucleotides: TGTGCCAGCAGCGAGCGGGAGTCGGGCACAGATACGCAGTATTTT.

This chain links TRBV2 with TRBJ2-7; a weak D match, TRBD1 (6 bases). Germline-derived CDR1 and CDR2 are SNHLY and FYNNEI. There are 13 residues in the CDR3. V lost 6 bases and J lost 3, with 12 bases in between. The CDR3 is CASSVGHNYEQYF. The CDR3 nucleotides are TGTGCCAGCAGCGTGGGACATAACTACGAGCAGTACTTC.

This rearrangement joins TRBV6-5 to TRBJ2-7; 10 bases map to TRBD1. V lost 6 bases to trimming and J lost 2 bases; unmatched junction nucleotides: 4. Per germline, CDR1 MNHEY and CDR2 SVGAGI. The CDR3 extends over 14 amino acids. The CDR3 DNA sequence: TGTGCCAGCAGGACGGGACAGGGGACCTACGAGCAGTACTTC. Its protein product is CASRTGQGTYEQYF.

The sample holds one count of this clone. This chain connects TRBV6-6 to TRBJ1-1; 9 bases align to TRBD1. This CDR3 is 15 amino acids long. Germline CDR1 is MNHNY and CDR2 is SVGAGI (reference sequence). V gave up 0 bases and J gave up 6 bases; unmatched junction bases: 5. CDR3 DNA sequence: TGTGCCAGCAGTTACTCAGGGACAGGGACTTCTGAAGCTTTCTTT. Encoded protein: CASSYSGTGTSEAFF.

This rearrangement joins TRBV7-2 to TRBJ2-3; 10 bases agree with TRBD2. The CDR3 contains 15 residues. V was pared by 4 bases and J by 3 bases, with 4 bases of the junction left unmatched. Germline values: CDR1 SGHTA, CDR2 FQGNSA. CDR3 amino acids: CASSSGLAETDTQYF. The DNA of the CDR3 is TGTGCCAGCAGCTCAGGACTAGCGGAAACAGATACGCAGTATTTT.

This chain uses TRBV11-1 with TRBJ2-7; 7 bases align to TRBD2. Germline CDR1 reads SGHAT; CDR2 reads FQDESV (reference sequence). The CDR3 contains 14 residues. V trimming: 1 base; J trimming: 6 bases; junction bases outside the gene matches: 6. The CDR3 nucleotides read TGTGCCAGCAGCTTAGGGGCGGGAGTTACCGAGCAGTACTTC. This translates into CASSLGAGVTEQYF.

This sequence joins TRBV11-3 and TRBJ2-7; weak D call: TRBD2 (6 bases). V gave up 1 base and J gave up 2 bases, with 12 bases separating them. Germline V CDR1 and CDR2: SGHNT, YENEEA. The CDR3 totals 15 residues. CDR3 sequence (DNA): TGTGCCAGCAGCTTAGTGGAGGGAGGCGCCTACGAGCAGTACTTC. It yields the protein CASSLVEGGAYEQYF.

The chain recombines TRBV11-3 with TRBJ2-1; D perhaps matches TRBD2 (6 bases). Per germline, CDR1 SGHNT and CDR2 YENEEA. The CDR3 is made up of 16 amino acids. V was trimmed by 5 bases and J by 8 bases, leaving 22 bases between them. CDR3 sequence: CASSVSSRRGSHEQFF. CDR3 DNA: TGTGCCAGCAGCGTCTCGTCACGTCGGGGGTCCCATGAGCAGTTCTTC.

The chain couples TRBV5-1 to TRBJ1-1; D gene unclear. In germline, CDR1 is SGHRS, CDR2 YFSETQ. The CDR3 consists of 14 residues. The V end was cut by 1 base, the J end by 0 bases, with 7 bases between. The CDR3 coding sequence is TGCGCCAGCAGCTTGACGGGAATGAACACTGAAGCTTTCTTT. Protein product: CASSLTGMNTEAFF.

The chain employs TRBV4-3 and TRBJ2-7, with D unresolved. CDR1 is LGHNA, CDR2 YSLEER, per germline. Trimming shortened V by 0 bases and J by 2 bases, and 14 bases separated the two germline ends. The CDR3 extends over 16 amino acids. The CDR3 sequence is CASSQDPTYFPYEQYF. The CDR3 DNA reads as TGCGCCAGCAGCCAAGATCCGACTTATTTTCCCTACGAGCAGTACTTC.

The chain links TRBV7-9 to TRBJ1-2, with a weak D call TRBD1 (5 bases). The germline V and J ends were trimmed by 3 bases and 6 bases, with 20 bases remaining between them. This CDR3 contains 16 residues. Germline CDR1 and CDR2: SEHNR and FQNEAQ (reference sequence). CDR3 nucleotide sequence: TGTGCCAGCAGCTTTCTTACAGCTGGAGGGGTTCATGGCTACACCTTC. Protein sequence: CASSFLTAGGVHGYTF. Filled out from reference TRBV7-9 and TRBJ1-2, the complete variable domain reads DTGVSQNPRHKITKRGQNVTFRCDPISEHNRLYWYRQTLGQGPEFLTYFQNEAQLEKSRLLSDRFSAERPKGSFSTLEIQRTEQGDSAMYLCASSFLTAGGVHGYTFGSGTRLTVV.

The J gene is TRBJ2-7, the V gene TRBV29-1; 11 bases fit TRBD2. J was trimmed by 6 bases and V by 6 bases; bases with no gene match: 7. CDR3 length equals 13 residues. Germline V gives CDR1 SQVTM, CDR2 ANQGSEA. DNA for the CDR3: TGCAGCGTCCTGACTAGCGGGATCAGCGAGCAGTACTTC. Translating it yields CSVLTSGISEQYF.

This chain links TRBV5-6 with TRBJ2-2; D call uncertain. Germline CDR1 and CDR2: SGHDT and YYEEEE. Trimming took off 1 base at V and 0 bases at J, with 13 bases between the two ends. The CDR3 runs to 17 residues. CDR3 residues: CASSLYFFRPNTGELFF. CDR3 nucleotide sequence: TGTGCCAGCAGCTTGTACTTCTTCAGGCCGAACACCGGGGAGCTGTTTTTT.

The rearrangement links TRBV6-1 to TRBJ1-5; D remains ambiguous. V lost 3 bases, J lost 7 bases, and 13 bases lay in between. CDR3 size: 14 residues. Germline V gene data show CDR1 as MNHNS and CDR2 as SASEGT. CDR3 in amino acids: CASSDNKRWQPQHF. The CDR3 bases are TGTGCCAGCAGTGATAACAAACGATGGCAGCCCCAGCATTTT.

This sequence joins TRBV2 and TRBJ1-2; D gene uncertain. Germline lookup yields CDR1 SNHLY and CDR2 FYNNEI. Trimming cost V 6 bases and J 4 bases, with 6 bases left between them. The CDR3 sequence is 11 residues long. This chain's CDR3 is CASRQVYGYTF. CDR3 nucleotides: TGTGCCAGCAGGCAGGTCTATGGCTACACCTTC.